Here is one TCR beta chain with its context. This sample was included in a study of technical replicates of blood from four donors. Libraries were prepared by immunoSEQ multiplex PCR; TCRdb keeps only in-frame clonotypes and omits some of them. Of some 57,000 clones listed, roughly 90% are singletons. Germline values: CDR1 MNHEY, CDR2 SVGAGI. V gave up 10 bases and J gave up 6 bases, with 16 bases separating them. The CDR3 has 13 amino acids. The TCR was taken from a human donor in good health. Some clones in this sample may be carry-over from other donors' samples. The sequencing input was PBMCs. The chain employs TRBV6-5 and TRBJ1-5; D possibly corresponds to TRBD1 (5 bases). The CDR3 DNA reads as TGTGCCACCCGCGGGGCCGTAACTCAGCCCCAGCATTTT. Protein product: CATRGAVTQPQHF.